Listed here is a single T cell receptor beta chain. The source of the sample is a study of cytomegalovirus exposure and HLA in healthy donors. PCR amplification relied on 60 Vbeta primers (plus 13 Jbeta primers). Method: immunoSEQ multiplex PCR; TCRdb's copy keeps in-frame clones and lacks some. The sample data list 95,000 to 150,000 clones. The V and J ends lost 5 bases and 3 bases, in that order; junction bases with no gene match: 16. CDR3 length: 17 amino acids. Per the germline V gene, CDR1 is SGHVS and CDR2 is FQNEAQ. This clonotype originated in a man between 18 and 35 years old in good health and CMV-seronegative. The material sequenced was PBMCs. The chain combines TRBV7-8 with TRBJ2-7, with 7 bases aligning to TRBD2. CDR3 loop: CASSHRGGSRPFYEQYF. The CDR3 DNA reads as TGTGCCAGCAGCCACCGGGGAGGGTCCCGACCCTTCTACGAGCAGTACTTC.